The entry below describes one T cell receptor beta chain. No antigen is known for it. Per-base quality was not reported, and no clone a single base away is much larger than it. The cohort comprised under 700 healthy bone marrow donors. Cohort members were all nominally healthy when sampled, although unrecorded immune exposures were likely present. The donor tested CMV seronegative, placing the donor among the roughly 350 seronegative members of the cohort. Each donor provided a peripheral blood sample, and peripheral blood mononuclear cells were used for TCR beta sequencing. The Qiagen DNeasy Blood Extraction Kit was used to extract genomic DNA from the blood cell samples. The source of the sample is a study of cytomegalovirus exposure and HLA in healthy donors (dated by TCRdb to 2015 to 2018). Background for the entire study: In an earlier analysis of several hundred of the donors, 276 Gb of sequence data and just under 120 million unique TCR beta sequences from 150 million to 200 million T cells were reported. An earlier analysis of 587 of the donors used high-throughput TCR beta sequencing to judge whether each TCR beta V gene segment behaved as functional or pseudogenic. All discovery cohort repertoires had been generated using a single sequencing platform. The study used immunosequencing to profile the T cell repertoires of approximately 640 subjects and linked those repertoires to cytomegalovirus serostatus. The number of donors typed differed by locus, with about 629-630 for A, B, C, DRB1 and DQB1, 522 for DQA1, under 610 for DPA1, and some 440 for DPB1. Besides the first cohort of approximately 670 subjects, a separate validation cohort made up of 120 different subjects was used. Roughly 5 DR-DQ haplotypes were handled as single units for association and clustering, since linkage in the cohort was strong. High-throughput TCR immunosequencing, statistical association of individual TCRs with disease status, and machine learning were combined to predict cytomegalovirus infection status. Rather than drawing on any new phenotypic data, the later analysis identified candidate immune exposures from TCR beta sequences and the way those sequences occurred across donors. Donor age, sex, ethnicity and CMV serostatus were collected together with the repertoire data. Of the roughly 400 genotyped donors, about 80% fell in the genetic ancestry cluster associated with self-reported Caucasian donors. The study aimed to test whether signatures of past pathogen exposure could be identified by cataloging public T cell receptors. A later analysis re-analyzed previously published TCR beta repertoires from roughly 690 donors and added high-resolution HLA genotyping to study TCR occurrence patterns. HLA typing included class I and class II loci at four-digit resolution. Around 300 gigabases of sequencing data and 70 million to 85 million unique TCR sequences were included in an early release covering around 600 HLA-typed donors. Genome-wide SNP genotypes for about three fifths of the roughly 670 donors were used in a later genetic analysis, which treated that subset as a discovery cohort. Among a few hundred genotyped donors of the cohort, an average of about 240,000 unique TCR beta nucleotide sequences were sequenced per donor, roughly a sixth of them non-productive.

Paper-wide results and their limitations: According to a later analysis, parvovirus B19, influenza, CMV and Epstein-Barr virus appeared linked to several top co-occurrence clusters. In an earlier analysis of about 600 of the donors, most TCR beta V segments appeared in productive rearrangements about 87% or about 30% of the time, broadly matching IMGT annotations. A further reported finding was that TCR beta sequences accurately predicted the HLA-A and HLA-B alleles for most subjects in the first cohort. At a false discovery rate of 0.05, a later analysis linked 16,951 TCR beta sequences to specific HLA alleles. Because HLA typing was unavailable for some donors at each locus, only the typed subset was used in association tests. The only immune exposure information available for the cohort was CMV serostatus. According to the authors, the approach could potentially be generalized to other disease states and immunological phenotypes. Roughly uniform sequencing depth across donors was assumed in presence/absence analyses, although this assumption may not hold. The study listed 164 TCR beta chains as associated with cytomegalovirus. In a later analysis, most CMV-associated TCR beta chains were found to appear HLA-restricted, with HLA associations seemingly driven largely by CMV exposure. Because counts were too low, 15 to 20 rarely observed V segments, including chromosome 9 orphons, were excluded from the earlier analysis of about 500 of the donors. In a later analysis, the rate of TCR association differed among HLA loci, with DRB1 alleles having the most associated TCRs and HLA-C alleles having the fewest. The classifier was reported to diagnose cytomegalovirus status with high specificity and sensitivity in both the original and validation cohorts. A later genetic analysis reported fewer N-insertions in productive TCRs among donors in an Asian-associated ancestry cluster than the approximately 700-donor mean. When HLA alleles, especially DR and DQ, strongly co-occurred, TCR associations were difficult to assign to individual alleles. In a later genetic analysis, a missense DCLRE1C variant was associated with V-gene and J-gene trimming of TCR beta chains, and the association was replicated in an independent cohort. A cluster of highly shared sequence variants was judged likely to represent a technical artifact of the sequencing pipeline. Compared with equally common non-associated chains, HLA-associated TCR beta chains in a later analysis were more clonally expanded and had lower generation probabilities. Most TCR sequences were observed very rarely across donors, whereas some public TCRs were present in many individuals. Linkage disequilibrium might explain the correlated functional status among segregating V segments, but an unknown experimental factor could not be excluded. This cohort had only TCR beta chains sequenced, and the lack of alpha or paired-chain data limited which features could be detected. In vitro tests confirmed that a few of the cytomegalovirus-associated TCR beta chains recognize cytomegalovirus antigens.

Preparation of the library involved the immunoSEQ multiplex PCR assay. For the multiplex PCR, a mixture combining 60 forward primers for TCR Vbeta segments and 13 reverse primers for TCR Jbeta segments was used. A multiplex PCR assay on genomic DNA amplified the CDR3 region of rearranged TCR beta genes. On the Illumina HiSeq System, the amplified TCR beta libraries were sequenced as 87-base-pair reads. Turning to the authors' computational methods: Across the roughly 670 repertoires, a later analysis counted some 80 million unique TCR beta chains, around 10 million of which were shared by at least two donors. A nearest-neighbor algorithm error-corrected the raw reads and collapsed the reads into unique sequences, merging closely related sequences to remove PCR and sequencing errors. CDR3 sequences were aligned to IMGT reference sequences to assign V, D and J gene segments. For a sequence to be retained, at least a six-nucleotide match to both a V gene segment and a J gene segment was required. Rearrangements were called productive when the CDR3 lacked stop codons and stayed in frame with V and J; all others were non-productive. Following IMGT convention, CDR3 was defined as the stretch from the second conserved V-encoded cysteine to the conserved J-encoded phenylalanine. The earlier analysis of some 550 of the donors excluded any sequence lacking an unambiguous match to a single V gene segment. An earlier analysis of approximately 590 of the donors classified V segments as functional when productive rearrangements were above 56.7% and as segregating when the standard deviation between donors was above 5%. A statistical classification framework was built for diagnosing cytomegalovirus status from the catalog of TCR beta chain sequences. In a later analysis, TCR nucleotide sequences were compared against IMGT/GENE-DB human TR gene sequences so that V and J genes could be assigned. Using the TCRdist pipeline, a later analysis assigned CDR3 sequences along with most-parsimonious VDJ recombination scenarios. A later analysis defined each TCR beta chain by its CDR3 amino acid sequence plus V-gene family, and excluded reads lacking a unique V-gene family. As a way to deal with suspected cross-contamination and a sequencing artifact, a later analysis dropped hundreds of nucleotide sequences that were highly shared and had low generation probability. For each public chain, a later analysis derived a clonal expansion index from normalized ranks of inferred template counts within each repertoire. Generation probabilities in a later analysis came from a VDJ recombination model fitted to out-of-frame rearrangements, and those results were checked against IGoR. In a later analysis, hypergeometric tests were used to score TCR-TCR, TCR-HLA and TCR-CMV co-occurrence, with a repertoire-size bias correction applied to TCR pairs. A later analysis estimated false discovery rates by permuting HLA or CMV assignments 20 times. In a later analysis, co-occurring TCRs were grouped using DBSCAN, and TCRdist sequence similarity was added for clustering within HLA-allele-positive subsets. Co-occurrence clustering excluded repertoires with fewer than 30,000 or more than 120,000 public chains, plus five with anomalous nucleotide sharing. Held by TCRdb, this immuneACCESS table contains in-frame sequences only and omits some clones. Under half of the omission traces to an unresolved V gene where checked; the cause of the rest is unknown. V and J calls and clone size are copied from that table; D and trimming were computed from the DNA. The sample table contains roughly 200,000 clones; only one count was recorded for just over 75% of them. Approximately 2% of the sample is in the top ten clones.

The source of this sequence is a man in his thirties or forties in good health and CMV-seronegative. The material sequenced was PBMCs.

CDR3 loop: CASSGTIRASGAYEQYF. The sequence in DNA is TGCGCCAGCAGTGGGACTATAAGGGCTAGCGGGGCCTACGAGCAGTACTTC. The chain is encoded by TRBV10-1 joined to TRBJ2-7; 9 middle bases align to TRBD2. Including the terminal cysteine and phenylalanine, the CDR3 comprises 17 residues. CDR3 DNA is the only sequence kept; it has 51 bases, read in frame from the first base. CDR1 is given as WNHNN and CDR2 as SYGVQD, both from the germline V gene (reference sequence). Trimming leaves V shorter by 4 bases and J shorter by 2 bases, with the junction holding 12 bases beyond the gene matches.